The 27 T cell receptor beta chains listed next were all sequenced from one sample in a study of T cell clones after liver transplantation. TCRdb's copy holds only in-frame clones and misses some; the assay was immunoSEQ multiplex PCR. Among about 51,000 clones listed, approximately 87% were seen once. Here the sequenced sample was CD8+ T cells from blood, taken 12 months after liver transplant. The receptors were sampled from a human patient who received a liver transplant. Some T cells may be graft donor cells.

This clone was detected a few times. This chain links TRBV27 with TRBJ1-1, with D hard to call. V lost 6 bases and J lost 0, with 8 bases in between. This CDR3 is 13 amino acids long. Germline V lookup: CDR1 MNHEY, CDR2 SMNVEV (reference sequence). In nucleotides, the CDR3 is TGTGCCAGCAGAGGCGTAATGAACACTGAAGCTTTCTTT. Amino acid sequence: CASRGVMNTEAFF.

The CDR3 reads CASSGKVDTYEQYF. The CDR3 DNA sequence: TGCGCCAGCAGTGGAAAAGTCGACACCTACGAGCAGTACTTC. J is TRBJ2-7 and V is TRBV10-1; the D is unclear. This CDR3 spans 14 amino acids. In germline, CDR1 is WNHNN, CDR2 SYGVQD (reference sequence). Trimming removed 4 bases from V and 2 bases from J, with 12 bases in between.

This clone has a handful of counts. This same CDR3 is encoded by further DNA sequences in the sample. This chain connects TRBV6-5 to TRBJ1-1, with a weak D call TRBD1 (5 bases). The V gene's germline CDR1 is MNHEY and CDR2 SVGAGI. Trimming removed 2 bases from V and 0 bases from J, with 7 bases in between. This CDR3 has 14 amino acids. The CDR3 loop reads CASSYGGMNTEAFF. Written as DNA, the CDR3 is TGTGCCAGCAGTTACGGGGGGATGAACACTGAAGCTTTCTTT.

This clone was detected a few times. The V call is TRBV2, the J call TRBJ2-7; 9 bases map to TRBD1. Trimming at V came to 4 bases and at J to 6 bases, leaving 4 bases not matched to a gene. This CDR3 contains 13 residues. The germline gives CDR1 SNHLY, CDR2 FYNNEI. Here the CDR3 DNA reads TGTGCCAGCAGTGCGGGACAGGGTGCCGAGCAGTACTTC. This sequence encodes CASSAGQGAEQYF.

CDR3 loop: CASSFLAGGPNEQFF. Written as DNA, the CDR3 is TGTGCCAGCAGTTTCTTAGCGGGAGGTCCAAATGAGCAGTTCTTC. The chain combines TRBV27 with TRBJ2-1, with 10 nucleotides matching TRBD2. Germline CDR1 reads MNHEY; CDR2 reads SMNVEV (reference sequence). The CDR3 sequence is 15 residues long. With V trimmed by 3 bases and J by 7 bases, 6 bases remained unmatched.

The genes are TRBV11-2 and TRBJ1-1; the D gene is possibly TRBD1 (5 bases). CDR3 length equals 15 residues. Germline V gene sequence: CDR1 SGHAT, CDR2 FQNNGV. Trimming removed 4 bases from V and 0 bases from J, with 12 bases in between. The CDR3 coding sequence is TGTGCCAGCAGCTCGCGTGGGGCCCTGAACACTGAAGCTTTCTTT. Translated, it gives CASSSRGALNTEAFF. Together with reference TRBV11-2 and TRBJ1-1, the CDR3 gives the full variable domain: EAGVAQSPRYKIIEKRQSVAFWCNPISGHATLYWYQQILGQGPKLLIQFQNNGVVDDSQLPKDRFSAERLKGVDSTLKIQPAKLEDSAVYLCASSSRGALNTEAFFGQGTRLTVV.

The rearrangement joins TRBV5-1 to TRBJ1-1; no definite D call. The CDR3 extends over 14 amino acids. Germline-derived CDR1 and CDR2 are SGHRS and YFSETQ. Trimming shortened V by 0 bases and J by 1 base, and 7 bases separated the two germline ends. CDR3 in DNA: TGCGCCAGCAGCTTGGGAATGGGGAACACTGAAGCTTTCTTT. Encoded protein: CASSLGMGNTEAFF. The full variable domain, in which reference TRBV5-1 and TRBJ1-1 provide the parts outside the CDR3, is KAGVTQTPRYLIKTRGQQVTLSCSPISGHRSVSWYQQTPGQGLQFLFEYFSETQRNKGNFPGRFSGRQFSNSRSEMNVSTLELGDSALYLCASSLGMGNTEAFFGQGTRLTVV.

In its sample, this clone ranks as medium-sized. The chain couples TRBV9 to TRBJ1-2; a possible D gene is TRBD1 (5 bases). Trimming shortened V by 4 bases and J by 7 bases, and 20 bases separated the two germline ends. This CDR3 is built from 15 residues. The germline CDR1 and CDR2 sequences are SGDLS and YYNGEE. The CDR3 DNA reads as TGTGCCAGCAGCCCCTTGGGGGGACCTGCTCGTGGCTACACCTTC. It translates to CASSPLGGPARGYTF.

This chain joins TRBV23-1 and TRBJ1-2; TRBD1 aligns across 9 bases. TRBV23-1 is labeled an ORF, and its function is uncertain. Trimming took 5 bases from V and 6 from J; bases not matched to a gene: 7. CDR3 length equals 14 residues. The CDR3 loop is CASSFPGQGDGYTF. The CDR3 DNA reads TGCGCCAGCAGTTTCCCGGGACAGGGAGATGGCTACACCTTC.

The V gene is TRBV19, the J gene TRBJ1-1; D is uncertain. This CDR3 spans 16 amino acids. The V end was cut by 6 bases, the J end by 1 base, with 18 bases between. CDR1 is LNHDA, CDR2 SQIVND, per germline (reference sequence). The CDR3 reads CASSLMLSGPNTEAFF. CDR3 nucleotide sequence: TGTGCCAGTAGCTTGATGTTGTCAGGACCGAACACTGAAGCTTTCTTT.

The V call is TRBV2, the J call TRBJ2-3; D is undetermined. Germline loops: CDR1 SNHLY, CDR2 FYNNEI. V shed 1 base and J shed 2 bases, with 7 bases lying between them. The CDR3 spans 14 residues. The CDR3 DNA follows: TGTGCCAGCAGTGAAGGCAGGTACACAGATACGCAGTATTTT. This gives the protein CASSEGRYTDTQYF.

The chain has TRBV11-2 and TRBJ2-7; D unclear. The CDR3 is made up of 14 amino acids. From germline, CDR1 is SGHAT and CDR2 FQNNGV. With 0 bases removed from V and 5 bases from J, the gap between germline ends came to 11 bases. The CDR3 DNA is TGTGCCAGCAGCTTAGATCAGAGGAGCGACGAGCAGTACTTC. This sequence encodes CASSLDQRSDEQYF.

The J gene is TRBJ2-7, the V gene TRBV10-3; D remains ambiguous. V was clipped by 8 bases and J by 3 bases, with 14 bases between them. The length of the CDR3 is 13 residues. The germline gives CDR1 ENHRY, CDR2 SYGVKD. CDR3 in DNA: TGTGCCATCCTGCCTGCCGGTCGCTACGAGCAGTACTTC. This translates into CAILPAGRYEQYF.

This chain connects TRBV19 to TRBJ1-1; D not resolved. CDR3 length: 13 residues. Germline CDR1 reads LNHDA; CDR2 reads SQIVND (reference sequence). Trimming took 6 bases from V and 1 from J, leaving 9 bases between them. CDR3 coding DNA: TGTGCCAGTAGCCTGACTCCGAACACTGAAGCTTTCTTT. It is translated as CASSLTPNTEAFF.

The chain links TRBV27 to TRBJ1-5; TRBD1 is a possible D gene (5 bases). Per germline, CDR1 MNHEY and CDR2 SMNVEV (reference sequence). The CDR3 consists of 14 residues. Trimming shortened V by 2 bases and J by 8 bases, and 13 bases separated the two germline ends. CDR3 DNA: TGTGCCAGCAGTTTAATGGGGCCCGGGGAGCCCCAGCATTTT. Amino acid sequence: CASSLMGPGEPQHF.

The chain carries TRBV7-9 and TRBJ2-1; 7 bases align to TRBD1. The CDR3 runs to 15 residues. Germline V gene lookup returns CDR1 SEHNR and CDR2 FQNEAQ (reference sequence). V dropped 5 bases and J dropped 8; count of bases not matched to a gene: 12. The CDR3 loop is CASSHGQAPEDEQFF. CDR3 bases: TGTGCCAGCAGCCATGGACAGGCGCCTGAGGATGAGCAGTTCTTC.

The V and J genes are TRBV21-1 and TRBJ2-7; no check of the table's D call, TRBD1, against the DNA was made. TRBV21-1 is labeled a pseudogene. CDR3 length: 18 amino acids. The CDR3 loop reads CASSKAAIRTEASYEQYF. The CDR3 region has the DNA TGTGCCAGCAGCAAAGCGGCGATTAGGACAGAAGCGTCCTACGAGCAGTACTTC.

CDR3 sequence: CASSLEFSGDPDYGYTF. The CDR3 DNA reads TGTGCCAGCAGCTTAGAATTTTCGGGGGATCCGGACTATGGCTACACCTTC. The J gene is TRBJ1-2, the V gene TRBV7-8; perhaps TRBD1 as D (5 bases). V was pared by 1 base and J by 3 bases, with 18 bases between. Per germline, CDR1 SGHVS and CDR2 FQNEAQ. The CDR3 totals 17 residues.

This sequence joins TRBV19 and TRBJ1-1; 7 bases line up with TRBD1. This CDR3 spans 13 amino acids. CDR1 and CDR2 (germline): LNHDA, SQIVND (reference sequence). V gave up 7 bases and J gave up 7 bases; unmatched junction bases: 9. The DNA for the CDR3 is TGTGCCAGTAACCAGGGGGAGACAGATGAAGCTTTCTTT. Translating gives CASNQGETDEAFF. Full variable domain (rest looked up from reference TRBV19 and TRBJ1-1): DGGITQSPKYLFRKEGQNVTLSCEQNLNHDAMYWYRQDPGQGLRLIYYSQIVNDFQKGDIAEGYSVSREKKESFPLTVTSAQKNPTAFYLCASNQGETDEAFFGQGTRLTVV.

The chain employs TRBV7-9 and TRBJ1-3; the D is unclear. There are 16 residues in the CDR3. The germline gives CDR1 SEHNR, CDR2 FQNEAQ (reference sequence). Trimming removed 5 bases from V and 3 bases from J, with 17 bases in between. The CDR3 here is CASSIRTADGGNTIYF. Here the CDR3 DNA reads TGTGCCAGCAGCATTCGGACCGCTGATGGTGGAAACACCATATATTTT.

The chain is built from TRBV29-1 and TRBJ2-5; no clear D gene. Germline lookup yields CDR1 SQVTM and CDR2 ANQGSEA. The CDR3 is 12 residues long. V was clipped by 5 bases and J by 3 bases, with 10 bases between them. The CDR3 spells CSVIGSEETQYF. CDR3 nucleotides: TGCAGCGTTATTGGATCTGAAGAGACCCAGTACTTC.

The V gene is TRBV12-5, the J gene TRBJ1-1; D may be TRBD1 (5 bases). Trimming shortened V by 0 bases and J by 0 bases, and 11 bases separated the two germline ends. Germline lookup yields CDR1 LGHNT and CDR2 FRNRAP. This CDR3 comprises 16 residues. The CDR3: CASGLVRGPMNTEAFF. The CDR3 DNA reads TGTGCTAGTGGTTTGGTACGGGGACCGATGAACACTGAAGCTTTCTTT.

The chain is built from TRBV4-1 and TRBJ2-5, with TRBD2 matching 10 bases. Trimming took 1 base from V and 5 from J; bases not matched to a gene: 10. This CDR3 comprises 17 residues. The germline V gene has CDR1 MGHRA and CDR2 YSYEKL. CDR3 residues: CASSQVELAGSGETQYF. CDR3 nucleotide sequence: TGCGCCAGCAGCCAAGTGGAACTAGCGGGGTCAGGGGAGACCCAGTACTTC.

V and J are TRBV15 and TRBJ2-1; 9 bases fit TRBD2. Trimming at V came to 0 bases and at J to 2 bases, leaving 5 bases not matched to a gene. Germline-derived CDR1 and CDR2 are LNHNV and YYDKDF (reference sequence). This CDR3 spans 17 amino acids. The CDR3 loop reads CATSRDRRTSAYNEQFF. Written as DNA, the CDR3 is TGTGCCACCAGCAGAGATAGAAGGACTAGCGCCTACAATGAGCAGTTCTTC. The variable domain in full, with the rest retrieved from reference TRBV15 and TRBJ2-1, is DAMVIQNPRYQVTQFGKPVTLSCSQTLNHNVMYWYQQKSSQAPKLLFHYYDKDFNNEADTPDNFQSRRPNTSFCFLDIRSPGLGDTAMYLCATSRDRRTSAYNEQFFGPGTRLTVL.

This chain uses TRBV18 with TRBJ2-7; D uncertain. Trimming took 6 bases from V and 0 from J, leaving 6 bases between them. The CDR3 is 12 amino acids. The V gene's germline CDR1 is KGHSH and CDR2 LQKENI. The CDR3 nucleotides read TGTGCCAGCTCCAGCCCCTCCTACGAGCAGTACTTC. It encodes CASSSPSYEQYF.

The chain is built from TRBV6-6 and TRBJ2-2; TRBD1 agrees at 7 bases. Germline V gives CDR1 MNHNY, CDR2 SVGAGI (reference sequence). This CDR3 is 15 amino acids long. V lost 5 bases to trimming and J lost 4 bases; unmatched junction nucleotides: 7. The CDR3 loop is CASSDPGQITGELFF. The CDR3 bases are TGTGCCAGCAGTGATCCGGGACAGATCACCGGGGAGCTGTTTTTT.

This chain connects TRBV28 to TRBJ2-7; TRBD2 aligns across 11 bases. Germline lookup yields CDR1 MDHEN and CDR2 SYDVKM. V lost 5 bases and J lost 3; bases outside the gene matches: 6. The CDR3 length is 15 residues. DNA for the CDR3: TGTGCCAGCAGTCTAACCGGGACTAGCGGCTACGAGCAGTACTTC. As protein: CASSLTGTSGYEQYF.